What follows are 10 T cell receptor beta chains derived from one specimen sequenced in a study of CXCR3-negative and CXCR3-positive naive CD8 T cells. Libraries were UMI-labeled 5' RACE TRB cDNA. TCRdb reanalyzed the 5' RACE reads and collapses them to one entry per CDR3 protein, without DNA. The sample holds approximately 88,000 distinct CDR3 sequences. These receptors' antigens are unknown. General study results and limits: CXCR3-positive naive cells carried more hydrophobic TRB CDR3s than CXCR3-negative ones.

Sequencing used naive CXCR3+ CD8+ T cells from blood. This sample's subset: CD45RO-CCR7+CD27+CD95- naive CD8+ T cells expressing CXCR3 (TNR3+). The origin of the receptors is a human donor in good health. Some clones in this sample may be carry-over from other donors' samples.

This chain uses TRBV20-1 with TRBJ1-1; TCRdb picks TRBD1, but there is no DNA to check that call. This CDR3 is 12 amino acids long. Per the germline V gene, CDR1 is DFQATT and CDR2 is SNEGSKA (reference sequence). Here the CDR3 reads CSATTGIPEAFF.

The rearrangement links TRBV28 to TRBJ2-5; as DNA is missing, the TRBD1 call by TCRdb cannot be tested. CDR1 is MDHEN and CDR2 is SYDVKM in the germline V gene. This CDR3 contains 18 residues. The CDR3 is CASSFPGQRRLPQETQYF.

V and J are TRBV6-5 and TRBJ2-7. From germline, CDR1 is MNHEY and CDR2 SVGAGI. The CDR3 spans 12 residues. Here the CDR3 reads CASSFDGHEQYF.

The chain has TRBV5-1 and TRBJ2-7; TCRdb calls TRBD2, which cannot be checked without DNA. Germline lookup yields CDR1 SGHRS and CDR2 YFSETQ. The CDR3 is 17 amino acids. The CDR3 is CASSLEVVGLAGDEQYF.

The chain combines TRBV4-3 with TRBJ2-6; TCRdb indicates TRBD2, and absent DNA this call remains unverified. There are 15 residues in the CDR3. Germline CDR1 and CDR2: LGHNA and YSLEER. CDR3 sequence reads: CASSPGGSGANVLTF.

The CDR3 is CASERMRREDWGTDTQYF. The J gene is TRBJ2-3, the V gene TRBV6-2 or TRBV6-3; TCRdb indicates TRBD2, and absent DNA this call remains unverified. The CDR3 length is 18 residues. Germline V gene lookup returns CDR1 MNHEY and CDR2 SVGEGT.

This sequence joins TRBV20-1 and TRBJ2-2; TCRdb names TRBD2, which stays unverified in the absence of DNA. CDR1 is DFQATT and CDR2 is SNEGSKA in the germline V gene (reference sequence). This CDR3 contains 16 residues. The CDR3 spells CSARDGTSGRSGELFF.

This chain connects TRBV9 to TRBJ2-1; without DNA, the TCRdb call of TRBD1 cannot be checked. The germline V gene encodes CDR1 SGDLS and CDR2 YYNGEE. The CDR3 contains 16 residues. This CDR3 is CASSERGGGAWNEQFF.

The chain recombines TRBV27 with TRBJ2-3. From germline, CDR1 is MNHEY and CDR2 SMNVEV (reference sequence). This CDR3 is built from 11 residues. This CDR3 is CASRQGDTQYF.

CDR3 loop: CASSQEPLYEQYF. V and J are TRBV14 and TRBJ2-7; as DNA is missing, the TRBD1 call by TCRdb cannot be tested. CDR1 and CDR2 from the germline V gene are SGHDN and FVKESK. CDR3 length: 13 residues.